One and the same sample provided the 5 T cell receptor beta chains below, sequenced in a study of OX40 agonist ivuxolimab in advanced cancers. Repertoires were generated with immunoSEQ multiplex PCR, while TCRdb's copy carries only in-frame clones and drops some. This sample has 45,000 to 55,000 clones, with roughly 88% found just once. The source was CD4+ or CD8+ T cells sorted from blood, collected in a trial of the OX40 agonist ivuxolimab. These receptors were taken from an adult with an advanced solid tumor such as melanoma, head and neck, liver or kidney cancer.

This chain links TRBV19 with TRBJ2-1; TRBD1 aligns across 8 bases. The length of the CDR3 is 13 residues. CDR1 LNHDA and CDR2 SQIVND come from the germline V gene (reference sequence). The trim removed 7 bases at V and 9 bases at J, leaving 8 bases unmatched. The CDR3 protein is CASNDRGGGEQFF. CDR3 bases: TGTGCCAGTAATGACAGGGGAGGCGGTGAGCAGTTCTTC.

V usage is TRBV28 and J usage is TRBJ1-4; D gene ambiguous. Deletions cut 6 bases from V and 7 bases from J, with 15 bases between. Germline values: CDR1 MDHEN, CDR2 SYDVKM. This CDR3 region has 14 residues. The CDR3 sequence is CASSAGDRREKLFF. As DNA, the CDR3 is TGTGCCAGCAGCGCGGGAGACCGACGTGAAAAACTGTTTTTT.

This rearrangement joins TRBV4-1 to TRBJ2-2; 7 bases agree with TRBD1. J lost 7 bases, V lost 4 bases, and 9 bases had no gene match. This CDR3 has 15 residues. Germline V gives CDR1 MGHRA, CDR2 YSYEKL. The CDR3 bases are TGCGCCAGCAGCCGAGGAGACAGGGAATTCGGGGAGCTGTTTTTT. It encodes CASSRGDREFGELFF.

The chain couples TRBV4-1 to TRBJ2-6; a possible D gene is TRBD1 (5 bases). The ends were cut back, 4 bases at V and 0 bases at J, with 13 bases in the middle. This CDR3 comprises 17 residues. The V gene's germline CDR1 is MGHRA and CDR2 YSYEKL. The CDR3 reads CASSLGAPRSGANVLTF. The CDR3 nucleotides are TGCGCCAGCAGCCTAGGGGCGCCCCGCTCTGGGGCCAACGTCCTGACTTTC.

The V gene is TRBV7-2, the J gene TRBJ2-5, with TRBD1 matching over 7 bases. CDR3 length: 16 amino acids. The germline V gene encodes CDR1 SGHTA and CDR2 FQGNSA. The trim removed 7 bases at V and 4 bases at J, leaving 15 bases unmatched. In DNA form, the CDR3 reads TGTGCCAGCACCGGGTGGGCAGGGGGTTTGGGAGAGACCCAGTACTTC. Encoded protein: CASTGWAGGLGETQYF.